Listed below are T cell receptor beta chains from one sample, sequenced in a study of cytotoxic CD8 clonotypes in ibrutinib-treated CLL. Measured with immunoSEQ multiplex PCR; TCRdb has only the in-frame clones, and not every one. In the table there are some 300,000 clones, approximately 80% of which are singletons. Sequenced material: PBMCs, taken before ibrutinib treatment. Receptor source: a human donor with chronic lymphocytic leukemia. CDR3s leave out the opening cysteine and the closing phenylalanine or tryptophan. D genes are given only for firm matches.

V: TRBV18; D: .; CDR3: ASSPEGTYTEAF
V: TRBV7-8; D: TRBD1; CDR3: ASSQEDRFQPQH
V: TRBV19; D: TRBD2; CDR3: ASTLTSGRYAINEQF
V: TRBV7-2; D: .; CDR3: ASSPGYEQY
V: TRBV19; D: TRBD2; CDR3: ASSIWMTSAQETQY
V: TRBV29-1; D: .; CDR3: SVVPLGSYEQY
V: TRBV30; D: .; CDR3: AWSVRWRDGSRGTGELF
V: TRBV9; D: TRBD2; CDR3: ASTEWTSDNNEQF
V: TRBV15; D: TRBD1; CDR3: ATSSSKGRGREQY
V: TRBV4-3; D: TRBD2; CDR3: ASSQLLAGAPNEQF
V: TRBV5-1; D: TRBD1; CDR3: ASSLVGGLYNEQF
V: TRBV6-6; D: .; CDR3: ASRLQEGPQH
V: TRBV11-2; D: .; CDR3: ASSLDALFGYEQY
V: TRBV6-5; D: .; CDR3: ASSISGNTGELF
V: TRBV30; D: .; CDR3: AWSEDSYSNQPQH
V: TRBV7-3; D: .; CDR3: ASSQGGSAYNEQF
V: TRBV7-3; D: TRBD1; CDR3: ASSKTGGSHVNEQF
V: TRBV6-5; D: TRBD2; CDR3: ASSYPGLATQY
V: TRBV5-4; D: TRBD1; CDR3: ASSFGSGTGSEQY
V: TRBV7-9; D: TRBD2; CDR3: ASTSPPSGRPGTGELF
V: TRBV9; D: TRBD1; CDR3: ASSEGTGGFYEQY
V: TRBV11-2; D: .; CDR3: ASSSNWGRELF
V: TRBV18; D: .; CDR3: ASSPQVAGRSNQPQH
V: TRBV7-8; D: .; CDR3: ASSLVWDQPQH
V: TRBV7-2; D: .; CDR3: ASSLVGGTYEQY
V: TRBV10-3; D: .; CDR3: AISESNLGQPQH
V: TRBV5-6; D: .; CDR3: ASSLRGARNTIY
V: TRBV30; D: TRBD2; CDR3: AWSRGLAGGPGQETQY
V: TRBV27; D: TRBD2; CDR3: ASSFVAGAETQY
V: TRBV5-1; D: .; CDR3: ASSLEGPVELF
V: TRBV4-3; D: .; CDR3: ASSQEGLSSTNYGYT
V: TRBV15; D: TRBD2; CDR3: ATSSGLAGVSDTQY
V: TRBV9; D: .; CDR3: ASSVGTSGADTQY
V: TRBV18; D: .; CDR3: ASSPPTFPYNEQF
V: TRBV7-8; D: TRBD2; CDR3: ASSFKLAGSLSYEQY
V: TRBV6-6; D: .; CDR3: ASSYPNNEQF
V: TRBV9; D: .; CDR3: ASSATGYLSHEQY
V: TRBV29-1; D: .; CDR3: SGLQTQETQY
V: TRBV7-2; D: TRBD1; CDR3: ASSHQGTGRGETQY
V: TRBV6-5; D: .; CDR3: ASSSHGGGVSYEQY
V: TRBV29-1; D: TRBD2; CDR3: SVVGGGVYEQY
V: TRBV11-1; D: TRBD1; CDR3: ASSSAGGFDEQY
V: TRBV6-5; D: .; CDR3: ASIPGGRETQY
V: TRBV5-6; D: .; CDR3: ASSLIISGAFEF
V: TRBV7-7; D: TRBD2; CDR3: ASSLGTSGDNEQF
V: TRBV29-1; D: TRBD1; CDR3: SVHPGQDLI
V: TRBV4-3; D: TRBD1; CDR3: ASSQRGLTEAF